A single sample is the source of the 27 T cell receptor beta chains below, sequenced in a study of CD8+ T cells in alopecia areata (dated by TCRdb to about 2018). Libraries were built with the immunoSEQ multiplex PCR assay. For TCR sequencing, RNA was extracted from every sample and reverse transcribed into cDNA to serve as template. TCRdb re-hosts the immuneACCESS table, in-frame sequences only. Its copies lack some clones; in the studies checked, an unresolved V gene accounts for under half of them, and the cause for the rest is not known. This sample lists 110,000 to 150,000 clones; about 60% were detected once. The top ten clonotypes cover 6.4% of the sample. The sample's time point, from its label and the paper: baseline before oral tofacitinib. The starting material was CD4+ T cells sorted from blood, obtained at week 0. These receptors came from a human donor with alopecia areata.

The genes are TRBV11-2 and TRBJ2-1, with a possible D match to TRBD1 (6 bases). The CDR3 has 13 amino acids. Trimming pared 4 bases from V and 4 bases from J, leaving 8 bases between. Germline V gene lookup returns CDR1 SGHAT and CDR2 FQNNGV. As DNA, the CDR3 is TGTGCCAGCAGCTCTGGACAGTACAATGAGCAGTTCTTC. Residues: CASSSGQYNEQFF.

The V gene is TRBV9, the J gene TRBJ2-3; D unresolved. There are 14 residues in the CDR3. Between the trimmed V and J ends, which lost 4 bases and 2 bases, there was a span of 11 bases. Germline CDR1 reads SGDLS; CDR2 reads YYNGEE. CDR3 protein: CASSTALPTDTQYF. The DNA of the CDR3 is TGTGCCAGCAGCACGGCGCTTCCCACAGATACGCAGTATTTT.

This clone showed up just a few times. The J gene is TRBJ2-1, the V gene TRBV5-1; D gene unclear. Germline lookup yields CDR1 SGHRS and CDR2 YFSETQ. V lost 0 bases and J lost 3, with 7 bases in between. The CDR3 has 14 residues. The DNA for the CDR3 is TGCGCCAGCAGCTTGGGCCCCGACTACAATGAGCAGTTCTTC. It encodes CASSLGPDYNEQFF. Full variable domain (outside the CDR3, taken from reference TRBV5-1 and TRBJ2-1): KAGVTQTPRYLIKTRGQQVTLSCSPISGHRSVSWYQQTPGQGLQFLFEYFSETQRNKGNFPGRFSGRQFSNSRSEMNVSTLELGDSALYLCASSLGPDYNEQFFGPGTRLTVL.

V gene TRBV7-2 combines with J gene TRBJ1-6; no definite D call. The CDR3 loop spans 14 amino acids. Germline CDR1 reads SGHTA; CDR2 reads FQGNSA. V was clipped by 4 bases and J by 2 bases, with 6 bases between them. CDR3 in amino acids: CASSSPTYNSPLHF. DNA for the CDR3: TGTGCCAGCAGCTCCCCGACCTATAATTCACCCCTCCACTTT.

The chain links TRBV5-4 to TRBJ2-3; no clear D. Per the germline V gene, CDR1 is SGHNT and CDR2 is YYREEE (reference sequence). This CDR3 region has 15 residues. Trimming stripped 4 bases from V and 5 bases from J, with 17 bases between. The CDR3 loop is CASSTGVGVIDTQYF. The CDR3 DNA is TGTGCCAGCAGCACCGGAGTTGGGGTAATAGATACGCAGTATTTT.

This clone came up a few times. V is TRBV19 and J is TRBJ1-1, with 9 nucleotides matching TRBD1. The CDR3 runs 13 residues. J lost 4 bases, V lost 8 bases, and 5 bases had no gene match. Germline V gives CDR1 LNHDA, CDR2 SQIVND (reference sequence). CDR3 loop: CASLGQGFTEAFF. The CDR3 nucleotides are TGTGCCAGTCTTGGACAGGGGTTCACTGAAGCTTTCTTT.

This chain joins TRBV2 and TRBJ2-6; unclear D gene. Per the germline V gene, CDR1 is SNHLY and CDR2 is FYNNEI. The CDR3 is made up of 13 amino acids. V was shortened by 5 bases and J by 0 bases, with 2 bases between the two germline ends. For the CDR3, the DNA is TGTGCCAGCAGTTTCTCTGGGGCCAACGTCCTGACTTTC. Its protein is CASSFSGANVLTF.

This clone turned up a few times. The CDR3 nucleotides are TGCAGCGTTGGACAGACTAGCAATCAGCCCCAGCATTTT. Protein sequence: CSVGQTSNQPQHF. V usage is TRBV29-1 and J usage is TRBJ1-5; possible D gene TRBD1, 5 bases. The V and J ends lost 4 bases and 0 bases respectively, with 7 bases between them. This CDR3 is built from 13 residues. The germline CDR1 and CDR2 sequences are SQVTM and ANQGSEA. Together with reference TRBV29-1 and TRBJ1-5, the CDR3 gives the full variable domain: SAVISQKPSRDICQRGTSLTIQCQVDSQVTMMFWYRQQPGQSLTLIATANQGSEATYESGFVIDKFPISRPNLTFSTLTVSNMSPEDSSIYLCSVGQTSNQPQHFGDGTRLSIL.

This clone was counted between two and nine times. V and J are TRBV6-5 and TRBJ1-2, with no clear D. V gave up 0 bases and J gave up 0 bases, with 8 bases separating them. CDR1 MNHEY and CDR2 SVGAGI come from the germline V gene. The CDR3 loop spans 15 amino acids. As DNA, the CDR3 is TGTGCCAGCAGTTACTCGGGCCATACTAACTATGGCTACACCTTC. It codes for CASSYSGHTNYGYTF.

DNA for the CDR3: TGTGCCAGCACGGGACCACACACCGGGGAGCTGTTTTTT. Protein: CASTGPHTGELFF. The chain is built from TRBV2 and TRBJ2-2; the D call may be TRBD1 or TRBD2 (5 bases each). V was pared by 7 bases and J by 3 bases, with 9 bases between. CDR1 is SNHLY and CDR2 is FYNNEI in the germline V gene. The CDR3 covers 13 residues.

This clone was detected only a few times. CDR3: CSVVSGVNGYTF. The DNA of the CDR3 is TGCAGCGTTGTCTCAGGGGTAAATGGCTACACCTTC. The chain uses TRBV29-1 and TRBJ1-2, with D perhaps matching TRBD1 (6 bases). The ends were cut back, 4 bases at V and 6 bases at J, with 12 bases in the middle. The CDR3 totals 12 residues. The germline V gene encodes CDR1 SQVTM and CDR2 ANQGSEA.

The rearrangement links TRBV18 to TRBJ2-5; 7 bases are shared with TRBD2. The germline V gene encodes CDR1 KGHSH and CDR2 LQKENI. The V gene end was trimmed by 3 bases and the J gene end by 2 bases; junction bases not matched to a gene: 6. CDR3 length: 15 amino acids. In nucleotides, the CDR3 is TGTGCCAGCTCACCTCGGGGTAGCGGGCAAGAGACCCAGTACTTC. Translating it yields CASSPRGSGQETQYF.

The chain carries TRBV5-1 and TRBJ1-1; 7 bases match TRBD1. CDR1 and CDR2 from the germline V gene are SGHRS and YFSETQ. V gave up 4 bases and J gave up 7 bases; unmatched junction bases: 13. The CDR3 spans 15 residues. The CDR3 loop is CASSQTGAALYEAFF. As DNA, the CDR3 is TGCGCCAGCAGCCAAACAGGGGCCGCCCTCTATGAAGCTTTCTTT.

The chain recombines TRBV4-2 with TRBJ1-4, with D perhaps TRBD1 (5 bases). This CDR3 comprises 16 residues. Between the trimmed V and J ends, which lost 0 bases and 2 bases, there was a span of 10 bases. Germline CDR1 LGHNA, CDR2 YNFKEQ. The CDR3 region is CASSQEGRTTNEKLFF. CDR3 in DNA: TGTGCCAGCAGCCAAGAGGGACGGACGACTAATGAAAAACTGTTTTTT.

The V and J genes are TRBV28 and TRBJ1-5; TRBD1 might be the D (5 bases). Germline CDR1 is MDHEN and CDR2 is SYDVKM. Trimming left V 5 bases short and J 8 bases short, with 10 bases between. There are 12 residues in the CDR3. CDR3 DNA: TGTGCCAGCAGTCCTCCCAGGGAGCCCCAGCATTTT. Translation gives CASSPPREPQHF.

The genes are TRBV30 and TRBJ1-1; the D is unclear. The V and J ends lost 1 base and 1 base respectively, with 7 bases between them. This CDR3 contains 13 residues. Germline CDR1 is GTSNPN and CDR2 is SVGIG (reference sequence). The CDR3 loop is CAWSGGGNTEAFF. Written as DNA, the CDR3 is TGTGCCTGGAGTGGGGGTGGGAACACTGAAGCTTTCTTT.

This chain links TRBV5-6 with TRBJ2-7; 8 bases map to TRBD1. Germline lookup yields CDR1 SGHDT and CDR2 YYEEEE. V shed 5 bases and J 2 bases; nucleotides not matched to a gene: 6. The CDR3 spans 14 residues. The CDR3 loop is CASSGTGLPYEQYF. The CDR3, as DNA: TGTGCCAGCAGTGGGACAGGCCTACCCTACGAGCAGTACTTC.

The V call is TRBV5-6, the J call TRBJ2-1, with D perhaps TRBD1 (6 bases). Germline CDR1 and CDR2: SGHDT and YYEEEE. CDR3 length: 13 amino acids. Trimming took off 4 bases at V and 8 bases at J, with 13 bases between the two ends. In DNA, the CDR3 is TGTGCCAGCAGCGTGCAGGGGTTGGATGAGCAGTTCTTC. Its translation: CASSVQGLDEQFF.

The chain uses TRBV5-1 and TRBJ2-1; D may be TRBD2 (6 bases). Germline lookup yields CDR1 SGHRS and CDR2 YFSETQ. The CDR3 has 14 residues. The V end was cut by 3 bases, the J end by 8 bases, with 15 bases between. CDR3 region: CASSSGLGGDEQFF. The CDR3, as DNA: TGCGCCAGCAGCTCGGGCCTGGGAGGCGATGAGCAGTTCTTC. The complete variable domain, with remaining parts taken from reference TRBV5-1 and TRBJ2-1, reads KAGVTQTPRYLIKTRGQQVTLSCSPISGHRSVSWYQQTPGQGLQFLFEYFSETQRNKGNFPGRFSGRQFSNSRSEMNVSTLELGDSALYLCASSSGLGGDEQFFGPGTRLTVL.

This clone showed up just a few times. The rearrangement joins TRBV11-2 to TRBJ1-4; unclear D gene. Trimming shortened V by 7 bases and J by 4 bases, and 13 bases separated the two germline ends. This CDR3 comprises 14 residues. The germline CDR1 and CDR2 sequences are SGHAT and FQNNGV. The chain's CDR3 is CASTLDRYNEKLFF. DNA for the CDR3: TGTGCCAGCACCCTGGACCGGTATAATGAAAAACTGTTTTTT.

The gene calls are TRBV4-3 and TRBJ2-7; D is undetermined. Germline V gives CDR1 LGHNA, CDR2 YSLEER. The CDR3 contains 13 residues. Trimming left V 2 bases short and J 3 bases short, with 8 bases between. CDR3 residues: CASSQQTDYEQYF. CDR3 coding DNA: TGCGCCAGCAGCCAACAAACAGACTACGAGCAGTACTTC.

The V and J genes are TRBV2 and TRBJ2-5; possible D gene TRBD2, 6 bases. Germline CDR1 is SNHLY and CDR2 is FYNNEI. This CDR3 has 13 amino acids. The germline V and J ends were trimmed by 6 bases and 2 bases, with 10 bases remaining between them. CDR3 bases: TGTGCCAGCAGGACGGGGGTACAAGAGACCCAGTACTTC. Translating gives CASRTGVQETQYF.

In this sample, this clone turned up once. The J gene is TRBJ2-5, the V gene TRBV6-5, with 9 bases aligning to TRBD1. Germline CDR1 and CDR2: MNHEY and SVGAGI. After removal of 2 bases from V and 5 bases from J, the junction contained 6 bases not matched to a gene. The CDR3 consists of 15 residues. The DNA for the CDR3 is TGTGCCAGCAGTTACGACTCCGGGACAGGGGAGACCCAGTACTTC. Its protein is CASSYDSGTGETQYF.

This chain links TRBV25-1 with TRBJ1-5; D unclear. In germline, CDR1 is MGHDK, CDR2 SYGVNS. V lost 5 bases and J lost 2, with 10 bases in between. CDR3 size: 14 residues. Here the CDR3 DNA reads TGTGCCAGCAGTCTGGGGAAGGGCAATCAGCCCCAGCATTTT. This translates into CASSLGKGNQPQHF.

V is TRBV6-1 and J is TRBJ1-1, with a tentative D call TRBD1 (5 bases). The CDR3 extends over 13 amino acids. The V end lost 8 bases, the J end lost 1 base, and 11 bases lay between the germline ends. Germline CDR1 and CDR2: MNHNS and SASEGT. The CDR3 DNA reads as TGTGCCAGCTTTAAGACAGAGAACACTGAAGCTTTCTTT. It translates to CASFKTENTEAFF.

This chain links TRBV6-6 with TRBJ1-2; D call uncertain. The CDR3 spans 15 residues. Trimming stripped 8 bases from V and 5 bases from J, with 21 bases between. Germline V gene data show CDR1 as MNHNY and CDR2 as SVGAGI (reference sequence). CDR3 amino acids: CASQAWGERRYGYTF. The CDR3, as DNA: TGTGCCAGCCAAGCTTGGGGAGAGAGGAGGTATGGCTACACCTTC.

J is TRBJ2-5 and V is TRBV5-1; D perhaps matches TRBD1 (6 bases). The CDR3 extends over 15 amino acids. Looked up from germline, CDR1 is SGHRS and CDR2 is YFSETQ. Trimming shortened V by 0 bases and J by 1 base, and 10 bases separated the two germline ends. CDR3 nucleotides: TGCGCCAGCAGCTTGGCAGGACAGTCCCAAGAGACCCAGTACTTC. It specifies CASSLAGQSQETQYF. Complete variable domain (other parts from reference TRBV5-1 and TRBJ2-5): KAGVTQTPRYLIKTRGQQVTLSCSPISGHRSVSWYQQTPGQGLQFLFEYFSETQRNKGNFPGRFSGRQFSNSRSEMNVSTLELGDSALYLCASSLAGQSQETQYFGPGTRLLVL.